A selection of T cell receptor beta chains follows, all from one sample in a study of Ad26.COV2.S vaccination and SARS-CoV-2 variants. TCRdb's copy holds only in-frame clones and misses some; the assay was immunoSEQ multiplex PCR. The sample lists 510,000 or so clones, roughly nine tenths occurring once. This material consisted of peripheral blood, taken in a trial of Ad26.COV2.S vaccine versus placebo. All receptors derive from a person aged 18-65 years who received the Ad26.COV2.S COVID-19 vaccine or a placebo. The conserved cysteine and the conserved F or W are not part of the CDR3 here. Each record gives: V gene, J gene, CDR3 protein.

>TRBV27|TRBJ2-1
ASSELGGYNEQF
>TRBV28|TRBJ2-2
ASSLFGLAGGGELF
>TRBV7-9|TRBJ2-5
ASSLGGRAETQY
>TRBV4-3|TRBJ1-3
ASSQWGGSGNTIY
>TRBV2|TRBJ1-3
ASRGTGLRGNTIY
>TRBV14|TRBJ2-4
ASSHRVVNIQY
>TRBV28|TRBJ2-7
ASGTGGQASYEQY
>TRBV27|TRBJ1-2
ASSLSRGGVSFRGYGYT
>TRBV7-2|TRBJ1-1
ASSVGWNTEAF
>TRBV12-3/TRBV12-4|TRBJ1-2
ASSILQAAGYT
>TRBV5-1|TRBJ2-2
ASSSGQTGELF
>TRBV23-1|TRBJ1-4
ASSQEEAGEKLF
>TRBV6-6|TRBJ2-2
ASSTGTLYPGELF
>TRBV9|TRBJ2-3
ASSVAAGAPDTQY
>TRBV4-3|TRBJ2-7
ASSQDPVSYEQY
>TRBV6-5|TRBJ2-5
ASRRDTQETQY
>TRBV3-1/TRBV3-2|TRBJ2-7
ASSFQRELNEQY
>TRBV4-1|TRBJ1-2
ASYGESSGTGDYGYT
>TRBV10-3|TRBJ1-5
AISESFTGVGNQPQH
>TRBV6-6|TRBJ2-1
ASRGGVYSYNEQF
>TRBV9|TRBJ1-3
ASSPVPGGGSGNTIY
>TRBV6-2/TRBV6-3|TRBJ2-7
ASSSDLLYEQY
>TRBV9|TRBJ2-1
ASSVYVSGGYNEQF
>TRBV7-2|TRBJ2-7
ASRGRNYEQY
>TRBV7-9|TRBJ1-2
ASSPEGGGLEGYT
>TRBV6-2/TRBV6-3|TRBJ2-1
ASSFPTGSGRAGKVEQF
>TRBV7-9|TRBJ1-3
ASSAPGTNSSGNTIY
>TRBV4-3|TRBJ2-2
ASSLNSHTGELF
>TRBV28|TRBJ2-3
ASRRRTSGRARDTQY
>TRBV11-2|TRBJ2-7
ASTMKAGGGRGYEQY
>TRBV4-3|TRBJ2-3
ASSQDWGHTDTQY
>TRBV5-1|TRBJ1-3
ASSPQGAGNTIY
>TRBV29-1|TRBJ2-1
SVRASYNEQF
>TRBV30|TRBJ1-5
AWSAGNQPQH
>TRBV7-8|TRBJ2-3
ASSQGQGSVDTQY
>TRBV7-2|TRBJ2-4
ASSLAGTKNIQY
>TRBV19|TRBJ2-3
ATGLAGSTDTQY
>TRBV3-1/TRBV3-2|TRBJ2-5
ASSQRIGTGERAQY
>TRBV7-2|TRBJ2-7
ASSISRGAYEQY
>TRBV27|TRBJ2-7
ASRPTGLFEQY
>TRBV27|TRBJ2-4
ASSPRGTSGSVGVAKNIQY
>TRBV7-2|TRBJ1-3
ASSSGNSGNTIY